This note documents a single T cell receptor beta chain sequence. The antigen is undetermined. These data belong to a study of T cell repertoires in cytomegalovirus infection. As for the study in general: HLA-C-restricted CMV epitopes, recently identified, and well-studied HLA-B-restricted ones were used by the study. Public TCR beta signatures indicated both CMV infection and matching HLA type. Study-level points and caveats: CMV carriers with the relevant HLA were identified by cumulative public TCR beta family frequency.

TCRdb itself ran the reads through MiXCR, one entry per CDR3 protein. Seen here are 600,000 to 700,000 distinct CDR3 sequences, around 30% observed once, and the top ten hold roughly 18%. Trimming removed 4 bases from V and 7 bases from J, with 7 bases in between. The CDR3 spans 12 residues. The sample in question was cultured PBMCs, obtained from culture after CMV antigen stimulation. This TCR was recovered from a human donor in good health (CMV status not recorded). Some clones in this sample may be carry-over from other donors' samples. The chain recombines TRBV12-3 or TRBV12-4 with TRBJ1-4; D not certain. CDR3 bases: TGTGCCAGCAGTTATGGGTTTGAAAAACTGTTTTTT. The encoded protein is CASSYGFEKLFF.